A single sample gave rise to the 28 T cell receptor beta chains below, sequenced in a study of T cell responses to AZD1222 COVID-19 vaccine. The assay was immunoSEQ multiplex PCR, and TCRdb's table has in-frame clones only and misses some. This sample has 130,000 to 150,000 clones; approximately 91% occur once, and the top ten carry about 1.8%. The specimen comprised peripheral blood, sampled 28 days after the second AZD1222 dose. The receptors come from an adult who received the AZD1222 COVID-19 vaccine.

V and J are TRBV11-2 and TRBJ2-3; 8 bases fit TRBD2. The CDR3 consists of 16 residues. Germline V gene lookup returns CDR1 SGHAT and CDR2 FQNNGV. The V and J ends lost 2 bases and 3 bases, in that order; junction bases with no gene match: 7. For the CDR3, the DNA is TGTGCCAGCAGCTTATTGGCGGGGGGCGGGACAGATACGCAGTATTTT. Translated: CASSLLAGGGTDTQYF.

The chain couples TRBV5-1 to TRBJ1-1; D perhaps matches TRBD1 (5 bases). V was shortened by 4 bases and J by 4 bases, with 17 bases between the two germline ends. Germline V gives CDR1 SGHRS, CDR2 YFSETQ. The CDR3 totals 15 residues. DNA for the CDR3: TGCGCCAGCAGCCCATTAGGGGTCGGGAGCACTGAAGCTTTCTTT. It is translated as CASSPLGVGSTEAFF.

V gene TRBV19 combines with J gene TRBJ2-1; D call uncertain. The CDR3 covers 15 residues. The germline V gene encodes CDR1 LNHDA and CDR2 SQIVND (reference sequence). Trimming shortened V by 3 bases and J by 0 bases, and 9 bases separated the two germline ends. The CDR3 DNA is TGTGCCAGTAGTATCGCAGGAAGCTCCTACAATGAGCAGTTCTTC. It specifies CASSIAGSSYNEQFF.

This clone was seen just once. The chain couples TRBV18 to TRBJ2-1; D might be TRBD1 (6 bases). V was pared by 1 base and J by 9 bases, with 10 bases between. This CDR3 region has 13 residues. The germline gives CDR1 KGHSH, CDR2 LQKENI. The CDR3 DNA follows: TGTGCCAGCTCACCACGTACAGGGAGTGAGCAGTTCTTC. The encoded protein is CASSPRTGSEQFF.

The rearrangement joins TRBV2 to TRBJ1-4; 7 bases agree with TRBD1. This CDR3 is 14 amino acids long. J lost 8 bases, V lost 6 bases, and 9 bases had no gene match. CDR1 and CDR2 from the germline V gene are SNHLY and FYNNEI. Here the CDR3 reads CASSAGTVGEKLFF. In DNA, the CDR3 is TGTGCCAGCAGCGCCGGGACAGTCGGCGAAAAACTGTTTTTT.

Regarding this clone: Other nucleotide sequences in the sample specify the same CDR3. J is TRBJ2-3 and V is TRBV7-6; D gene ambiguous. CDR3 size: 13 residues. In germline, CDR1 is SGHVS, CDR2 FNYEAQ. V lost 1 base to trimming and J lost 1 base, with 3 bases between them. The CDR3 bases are TGTGCCAGCAGCTTAGACGGCACAGATACGCAGTATTTT. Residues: CASSLDGTDTQYF. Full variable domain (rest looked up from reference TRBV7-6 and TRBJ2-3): GAGVSQSPRYKVTKRGQDVALRCDPISGHVSLYWYRQALGQGPEFLTYFNYEAQQDKSGLPNDRFSAERPEGSISTLTIQRTEQRDSAMYRCASSLDGTDTQYFGPGTRLTVL.

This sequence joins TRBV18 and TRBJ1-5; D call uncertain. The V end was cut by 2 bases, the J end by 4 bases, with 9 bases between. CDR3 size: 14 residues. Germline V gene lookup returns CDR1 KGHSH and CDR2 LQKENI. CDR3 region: CASSPAGLNQPQHF. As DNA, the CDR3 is TGTGCCAGCTCACCAGCGGGTCTTAATCAGCCCCAGCATTTT.

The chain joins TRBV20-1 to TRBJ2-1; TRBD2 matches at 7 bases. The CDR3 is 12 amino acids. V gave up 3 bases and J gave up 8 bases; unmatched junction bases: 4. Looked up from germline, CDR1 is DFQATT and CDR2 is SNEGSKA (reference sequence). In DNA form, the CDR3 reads TGCAGTGCTAGTAAGGGGAGGGATGAGCAGTTCTTC. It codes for CSASKGRDEQFF.

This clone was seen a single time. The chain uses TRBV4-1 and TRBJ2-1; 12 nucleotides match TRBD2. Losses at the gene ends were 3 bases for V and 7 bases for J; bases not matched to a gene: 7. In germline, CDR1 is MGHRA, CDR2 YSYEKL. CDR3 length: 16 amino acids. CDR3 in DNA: TGCGCCAGCAGCCACCTGGGACTAGCGGGTCGAAATGAGCAGTTCTTC. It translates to CASSHLGLAGRNEQFF.

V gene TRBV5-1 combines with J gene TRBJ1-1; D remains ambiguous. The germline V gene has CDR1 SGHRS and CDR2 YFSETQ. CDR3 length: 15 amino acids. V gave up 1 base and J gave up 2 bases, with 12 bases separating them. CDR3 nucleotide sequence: TGCGCCAGCAGCTTGAATCCGACAATTAACACTGAAGCTTTCTTT. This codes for CASSLNPTINTEAFF.

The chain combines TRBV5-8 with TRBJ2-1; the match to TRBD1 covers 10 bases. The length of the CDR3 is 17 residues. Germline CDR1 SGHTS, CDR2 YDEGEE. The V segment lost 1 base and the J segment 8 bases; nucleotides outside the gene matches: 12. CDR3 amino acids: CASSLPPDRGFVDEQFF. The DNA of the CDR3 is TGTGCCAGCAGCTTGCCCCCGGACAGGGGGTTTGTCGATGAGCAGTTCTTC. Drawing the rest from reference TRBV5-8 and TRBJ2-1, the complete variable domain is EAGVTQSPTHLIKTRGQQATLRCSPISGHTSVYWYQQALGLGLQFLLWYDEGEERNRGNFPPRFSGRQFPNYSSELNVNALELEDSALYLCASSLPPDRGFVDEQFFGPGTRLTVL.

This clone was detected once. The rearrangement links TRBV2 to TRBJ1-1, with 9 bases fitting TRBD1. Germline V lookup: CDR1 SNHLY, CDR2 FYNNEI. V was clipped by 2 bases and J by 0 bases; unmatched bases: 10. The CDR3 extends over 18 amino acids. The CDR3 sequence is CASSEWDRARNLNTEAFF. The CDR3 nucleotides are TGTGCCAGCAGTGAATGGGACAGGGCCAGGAATTTGAACACTGAAGCTTTCTTT.

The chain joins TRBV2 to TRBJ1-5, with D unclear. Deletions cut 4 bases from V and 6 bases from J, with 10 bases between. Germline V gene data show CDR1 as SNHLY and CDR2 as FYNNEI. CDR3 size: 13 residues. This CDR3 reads CASSALQSQPQHF. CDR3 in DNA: TGTGCCAGCAGTGCCCTGCAAAGTCAGCCCCAGCATTTT.

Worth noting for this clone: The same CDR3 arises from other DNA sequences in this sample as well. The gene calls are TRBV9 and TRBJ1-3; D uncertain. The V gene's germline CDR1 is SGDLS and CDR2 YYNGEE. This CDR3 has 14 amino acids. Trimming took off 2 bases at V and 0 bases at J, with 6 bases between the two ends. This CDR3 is CASSVASSGNTIYF. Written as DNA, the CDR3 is TGTGCCAGCAGCGTGGCGAGCTCTGGAAACACCATATATTTT.

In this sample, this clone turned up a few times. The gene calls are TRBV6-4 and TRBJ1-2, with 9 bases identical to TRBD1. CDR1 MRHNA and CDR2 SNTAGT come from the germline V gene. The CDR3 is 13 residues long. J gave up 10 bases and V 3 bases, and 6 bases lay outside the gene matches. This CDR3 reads CASSEGGQGHYTF. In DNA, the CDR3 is TGTGCCAGCAGTGAAGGCGGACAGGGGCACTACACCTTC.

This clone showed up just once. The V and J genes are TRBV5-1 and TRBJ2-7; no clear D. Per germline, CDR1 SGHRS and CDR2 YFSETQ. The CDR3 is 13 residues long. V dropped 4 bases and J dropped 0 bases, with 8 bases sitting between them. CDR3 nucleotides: TGCGCCAGCAGCCCGGGCCACTCCTACGAGCAGTACTTC. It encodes CASSPGHSYEQYF.

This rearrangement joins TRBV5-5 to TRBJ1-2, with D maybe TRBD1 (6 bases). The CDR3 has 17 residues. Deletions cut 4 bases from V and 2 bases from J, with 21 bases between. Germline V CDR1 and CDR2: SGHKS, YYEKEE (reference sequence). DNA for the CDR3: TGTGCCAGCAGCCCGCTGACAGGAGTTATTTCGAACTATGGCTACACCTTC. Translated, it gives CASSPLTGVISNYGYTF.

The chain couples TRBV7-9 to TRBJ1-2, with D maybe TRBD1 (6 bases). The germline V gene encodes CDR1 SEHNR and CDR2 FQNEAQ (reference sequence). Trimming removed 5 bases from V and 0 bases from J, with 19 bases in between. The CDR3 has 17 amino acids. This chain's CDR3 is CASSAPWGALTNYGYTF. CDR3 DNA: TGTGCCAGCAGCGCCCCGTGGGGGGCCCTCACTAACTATGGCTACACCTTC.

CDR3 residues: CASSPWDRNSGANVLTF. CDR3 bases: TGTGCCAGCTCACCATGGGACAGGAACTCTGGGGCCAACGTCCTGACTTTC. The chain is built from TRBV18 and TRBJ2-6; 8 bases line up with TRBD1. This CDR3 contains 17 residues. The V and J ends lost 2 bases and 0 bases, in that order; junction bases with no gene match: 3. CDR1 KGHSH and CDR2 LQKENI come from the germline V gene. Using reference TRBV18 and TRBJ2-6 for the parts outside the CDR3, the full variable domain is NAGVMQNPRHLVRRRGQEARLRCSPMKGHSHVYWYRQLPEEGLKFMVYLQKENIIDESGMPKERFSAEFPKEGPSILRIQQVVRGDSAAYFCASSPWDRNSGANVLTFGAGSRLTVL.

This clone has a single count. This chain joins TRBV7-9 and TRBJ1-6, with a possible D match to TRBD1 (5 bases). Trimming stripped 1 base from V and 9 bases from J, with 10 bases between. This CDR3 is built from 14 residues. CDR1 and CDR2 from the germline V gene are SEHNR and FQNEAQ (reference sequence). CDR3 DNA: TGTGCCAGCAGCTTAGGGGGGACGGGTTCACCCCTCCACTTT. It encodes CASSLGGTGSPLHF.

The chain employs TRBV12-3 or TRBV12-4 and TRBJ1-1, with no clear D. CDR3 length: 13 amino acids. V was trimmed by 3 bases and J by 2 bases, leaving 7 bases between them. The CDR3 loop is CASSLDQNTEAFF. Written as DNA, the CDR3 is TGTGCCAGCAGTTTGGACCAAAACACTGAAGCTTTCTTT.

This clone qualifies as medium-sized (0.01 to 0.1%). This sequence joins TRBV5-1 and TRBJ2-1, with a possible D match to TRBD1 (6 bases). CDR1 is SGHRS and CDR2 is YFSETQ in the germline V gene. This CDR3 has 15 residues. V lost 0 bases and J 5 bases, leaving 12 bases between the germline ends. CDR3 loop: CASSLGDRTNNEQFF. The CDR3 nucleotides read TGCGCCAGCAGCTTGGGCGACAGGACCAACAATGAGCAGTTCTTC.

The CDR3 reads CSAYLDRGDEQFF. CDR3 sequence (DNA): TGCAGCGCCTACCTCGACAGGGGTGATGAGCAGTTCTTC. V is TRBV29-1 and J is TRBJ2-1; 8 bases are shared with TRBD1. The germline CDR1 and CDR2 sequences are SQVTM and ANQGSEA. Losses at the gene ends were 7 bases for V and 8 bases for J; bases not matched to a gene: 10. The CDR3 covers 13 residues.

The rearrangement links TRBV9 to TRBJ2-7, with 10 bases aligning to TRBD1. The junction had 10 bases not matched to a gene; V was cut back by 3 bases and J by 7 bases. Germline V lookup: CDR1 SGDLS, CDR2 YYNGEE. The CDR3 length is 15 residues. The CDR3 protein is CASSAIGDRGGEQYF. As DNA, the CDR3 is TGTGCCAGCAGCGCAATTGGGGACAGGGGCGGGGAGCAGTACTTC.

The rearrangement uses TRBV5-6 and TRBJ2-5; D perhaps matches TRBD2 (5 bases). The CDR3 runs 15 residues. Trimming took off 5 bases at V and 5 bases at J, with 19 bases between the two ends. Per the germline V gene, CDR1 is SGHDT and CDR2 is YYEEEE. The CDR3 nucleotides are TGTGCCAGCAGTGGACCCGGGGTACTGAGCGAGACCCAGTACTTC. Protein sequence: CASSGPGVLSETQYF.

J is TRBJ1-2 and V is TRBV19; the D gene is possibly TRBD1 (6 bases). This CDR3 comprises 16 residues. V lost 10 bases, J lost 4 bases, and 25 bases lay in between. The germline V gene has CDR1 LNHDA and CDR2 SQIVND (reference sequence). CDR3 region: CATAGGGGSVFYGYTF. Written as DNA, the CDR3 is TGTGCCACCGCGGGAGGGGGAGGCTCGGTATTCTATGGCTACACCTTC.

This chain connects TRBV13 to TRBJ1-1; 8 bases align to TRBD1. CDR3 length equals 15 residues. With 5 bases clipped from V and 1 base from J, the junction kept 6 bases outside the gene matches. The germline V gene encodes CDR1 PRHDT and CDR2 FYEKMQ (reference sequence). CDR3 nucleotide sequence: TGTGCCAGCAGCGGGGGGACAGGTTGGAACACTGAAGCTTTCTTT. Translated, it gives CASSGGTGWNTEAFF. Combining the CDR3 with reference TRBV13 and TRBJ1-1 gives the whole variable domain AAGVIQSPRHLIKEKRETATLKCYPIPRHDTVYWYQQGPGQDPQFLISFYEKMQSDKGSIPDRFSAQQFSDYHSELNMSSLELGDSALYFCASSGGTGWNTEAFFGQGTRLTVV.

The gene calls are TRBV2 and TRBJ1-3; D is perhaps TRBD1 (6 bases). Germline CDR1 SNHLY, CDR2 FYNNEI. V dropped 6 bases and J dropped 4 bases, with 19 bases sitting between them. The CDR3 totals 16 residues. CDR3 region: CASRPLGRGLGNTIYF. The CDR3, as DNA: TGTGCCAGCAGGCCCCTGGGCAGGGGATTAGGAAACACCATATATTTT.